The next 18 T cell receptor beta chains were all read from a single sample in a study of cytomegalovirus exposure and HLA in healthy donors. With 60 Vbeta and 13 Jbeta primers, the PCR was carried out. Only in-frame clones appear in the TCRdb table, and some are missing; sequencing was by immunoSEQ multiplex PCR. The sample lists around 110,000 clones; roughly three quarters were seen once. The sequencing input was PBMCs. These TCRs come from a man aged 25-40 years in good health and CMV-seropositive.

The V gene is TRBV18, the J gene TRBJ2-5; no reliable D call. The J call may be in error: the DNA end matches TRBJ2-7 better. The CDR3 sequence is 13 residues long. Germline CDR1 KGHSH, CDR2 LQKENI. DNA of the CDR3: TGTGCCAGCTCACCACAGAGGTCCTACGAGCAGTACTTC. It codes for CASSPQRSYEQYF.

The chain has TRBV7-9 and TRBJ1-5; 8 positions match TRBD1. Germline CDR1 is SEHNR and CDR2 is FQNEAQ (reference sequence). Trimming cost V 6 bases and J 1 base; bases outside gene matches: 8. This CDR3 is 16 amino acids long. CDR3 DNA sequence: TGTGCCAGCAGTTCTGTGACAGGGGTGAGCAATCAGCCCCAGCATTTT. It codes for CASSSVTGVSNQPQHF.

V is TRBV19 and J is TRBJ1-2; D ambiguous. This CDR3 is 14 amino acids long. V dropped 6 bases and J dropped 1 base, with 12 bases sitting between them. Germline CDR1 and CDR2: LNHDA and SQIVND (reference sequence). CDR3 sequence: CASRIWEDNYGYTF. The CDR3 bases are TGTGCCAGTAGGATTTGGGAGGATAACTATGGCTACACCTTC.

The chain recombines TRBV29-1 with TRBJ2-5; 7 bases line up with TRBD1. From germline, CDR1 is SQVTM and CDR2 ANQGSEA. V lost 4 bases to trimming and J lost 2 bases; unmatched junction nucleotides: 4. The CDR3 consists of 13 residues. DNA for the CDR3: TGCAGCGTTGTTGGGGGACAGCAAGAGACCCAGTACTTC. Encoded protein: CSVVGGQQETQYF.

The chain joins TRBV9 to TRBJ1-2; 9 nucleotides agree with TRBD1. V dropped 4 bases and J dropped 7; count of bases not matched to a gene: 11. The germline V gene has CDR1 SGDLS and CDR2 YYNGEE. The CDR3 has 15 residues. The CDR3 reads CASSPKPGTGSGYTF. The CDR3 DNA is TGTGCCAGCAGCCCAAAACCCGGGACAGGGAGTGGCTACACCTTC.

The V call is TRBV7-2, the J call TRBJ2-7; TRBD2 aligns across 11 bases. The CDR3 contains 16 residues. Germline CDR1 reads SGHTA; CDR2 reads FQGNSA. V was clipped by 5 bases and J by 1 base; unmatched bases: 7. CDR3 loop: CASSTYSGGASYEQYF. In DNA form, the CDR3 reads TGTGCCAGCAGCACTTATAGCGGGGGGGCTTCCTACGAGCAGTACTTC.

CDR3 protein: CASRPDPPSGYEQYF. CDR3 bases: TGTGCCAGCAGACCCGACCCCCCTTCAGGCTACGAGCAGTACTTC. V and J are TRBV6-5 and TRBJ2-7; D is undetermined. The CDR3 is made up of 15 amino acids. The V end lost 6 bases, the J end lost 3 bases, and 18 bases lay between the germline ends. Germline V CDR1 and CDR2: MNHEY, SVGAGI.

This clone has just one count. The chain has TRBV7-2 and TRBJ1-5; no firm D call. CDR1 is SGHTA, CDR2 FQGNSA, per germline. V dropped 2 bases and J dropped 4 bases, with 6 bases sitting between them. This CDR3 is built from 13 residues. The CDR3 spells CASSLTDNQPQHF. CDR3 sequence (DNA): TGTGCCAGCAGCTTAACAGATAATCAGCCCCAGCATTTT.

The chain recombines TRBV9 with TRBJ2-3; no clear D. Trimming pared 0 bases from V and 3 bases from J, leaving 8 bases between. CDR3 length: 14 amino acids. Germline V gene sequence: CDR1 SGDLS, CDR2 YYNGEE. CDR3 loop: CASSVAEWTDTQYF. The CDR3, as DNA: TGTGCCAGCAGCGTAGCCGAGTGGACAGATACGCAGTATTTT.

This chain links TRBV6-5 with TRBJ1-4; D uncertain. V was pared by 5 bases and J by 5 bases, with 12 bases between. Germline values: CDR1 MNHEY, CDR2 SVGAGI. The CDR3 loop spans 14 amino acids. The CDR3 DNA sequence: TGTGCCAGCAGTCCGGGGATCGAAAATGAAAAACTGTTTTTT. Its translation is CASSPGIENEKLFF.

The chain carries TRBV11-2 and TRBJ2-3; 12 nucleotides agree with TRBD2. Germline V CDR1 and CDR2: SGHAT, FQNNGV. The CDR3 contains 18 residues. Germline trimming cut 0 bases from V and 3 bases from J; bases unmatched to any gene: 7. The CDR3 nucleotides read TGTGCCAGCAGCTTAGATCATTTCCTAGCGGGAGGGACAGATACGCAGTATTTT. Protein sequence: CASSLDHFLAGGTDTQYF.

V gene TRBV2 combines with J gene TRBJ2-3; tentative D call: TRBD2 (5 bases). This CDR3 has 15 residues. Trimming removed 1 base at V and 6 bases at J, with 14 bases between. CDR1 and CDR2 (germline): SNHLY, FYNNEI. CDR3 DNA: TGTGCCAGCAGTGAAGTGGAGGCCAACGGGGATACGCAGTATTTT. The encoded protein is CASSEVEANGDTQYF.

The chain is built from TRBV27 and TRBJ2-5; 8 nucleotides line up with TRBD2. TRBJ2-7 explains the end of the DNA better; the J call may be wrong. Germline values: CDR1 MNHEY, CDR2 SMNVEV (reference sequence). This CDR3 has 15 amino acids. The CDR3 sequence: CASRDGGGRFYEQYF. In DNA form, the CDR3 reads TGTGCCAGCAGAGATGGGGGCGGGAGGTTCTACGAGCAGTACTTC.

This rearrangement joins TRBV11-2 to TRBJ2-1; D is undetermined. This CDR3 has 11 residues. V lost 4 bases and J 8 bases, leaving 6 bases between the germline ends. The V gene's germline CDR1 is SGHAT and CDR2 FQNNGV. The CDR3 nucleotides are TGTGCCAGCAGCTCCCTTTATGAGCAGTTCTTC. This codes for CASSSLYEQFF.

This clone was observed a single time. This chain joins TRBV7-6 and TRBJ1-1, with D perhaps matching TRBD1 (6 bases). This CDR3 region has 13 residues. Germline V CDR1 and CDR2: SGHVS, FNYEAQ. V lost 0 bases to trimming and J lost 11 bases, with 13 bases between them. The CDR3 sequence is CASSLAGHLMAFF. The CDR3 region has the DNA TGTGCCAGCAGCTTAGCGGGACACCTTATGGCTTTCTTT.

V usage is TRBV21-1 and J usage is TRBJ2-7; TRBD1 was called by the table and not checked on the DNA. TRBV21-1 is a pseudogene locus. The length of the CDR3 is 18 residues. The CDR3 here is CASKSGTGLRLDLYEQYF. For the CDR3, the DNA is TGTGCCAGCAAAAGCGGGACAGGGCTACGGCTCGATCTCTACGAGCAGTACTTC.

The rearrangement links TRBV29-1 to TRBJ2-3; tentatively, D is TRBD2 (5 bases). Germline V gene data show CDR1 as SQVTM and CDR2 as ANQGSEA. CDR3 length equals 10 residues. V was shortened by 5 bases and J by 8 bases, with 8 bases between the two germline ends. CDR3 protein: CSVLGGTQYF. CDR3 DNA sequence: TGCAGCGTTTTAGGAGGTACGCAGTATTTT.

V usage is TRBV5-6 and J usage is TRBJ1-2; D ambiguous. Germline CDR1 and CDR2: SGHDT and YYEEEE. Trimming took off 4 bases at V and 8 bases at J, with 15 bases between the two ends. This CDR3 is built from 13 residues. The CDR3 DNA reads TGTGCCAGCAGCCTCCCGGGGATACACGGCTACACCTTC. It codes for CASSLPGIHGYTF.